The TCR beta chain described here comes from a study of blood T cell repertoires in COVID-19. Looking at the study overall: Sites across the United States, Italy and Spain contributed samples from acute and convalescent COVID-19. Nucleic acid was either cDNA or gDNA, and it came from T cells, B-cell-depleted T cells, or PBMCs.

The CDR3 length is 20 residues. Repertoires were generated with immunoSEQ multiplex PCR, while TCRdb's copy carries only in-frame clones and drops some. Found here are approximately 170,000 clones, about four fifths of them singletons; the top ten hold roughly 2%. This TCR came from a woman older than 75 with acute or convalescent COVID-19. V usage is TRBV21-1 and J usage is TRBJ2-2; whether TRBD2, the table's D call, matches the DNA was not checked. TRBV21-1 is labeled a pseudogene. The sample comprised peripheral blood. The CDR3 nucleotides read TGTGCCAGCAGCTCCTTCGGCTGGTTCGGAGGGAATAGAAGGTCCGGGGAGCTGTTTTTT. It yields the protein CASSSFGWFGGNRRSGELFF.